The entry that follows covers one TCR beta chain sequence. This sample is part of a study of blood T cell repertoires in COVID-19. About the study: Collection of acute and convalescent COVID-19 samples took place in the United States, Italy and Spain. T cells, B-cell-depleted T cells, or PBMCs provided the cDNA or gDNA that served as material.

Per the authors' pipeline: Estimation of nucleated cell counts relied on the amplification of reference gene primers. Clones were sequenced by immunoSEQ multiplex PCR, and TCRdb holds only the in-frame ones, with some missing. That table is the source of V, J and clone size, and D and trimming were worked out from the DNA. The sample has 200,000 to 300,000 clones, approximately 91% seen once. Seattle participants joined during active infection and were tracked over time. This CDR3 region has 12 residues. The germline CDR1 and CDR2 sequences are LNHDA and SQIVND (reference sequence). The V and J ends lost 4 bases and 6 bases, in that order; junction bases with no gene match: 3.

Sequenced material: peripheral blood. V and J are TRBV19 and TRBJ2-7; 7 nucleotides line up with TRBD1. The receptor's source is a man under 40 with COVID-19, enrolled during active disease. In nucleotides, the CDR3 is TGTGCCAGTAGTAGACAGGGACGCGAGCAGTACTTC. Its translation: CASSRQGREQYF.